A single sample gave rise to the 18 T cell receptor beta chains below, sequenced in a study of cytomegalovirus exposure and HLA in healthy donors. PCR primers comprised 60 Vbeta and 13 Jbeta primers. The method was immunoSEQ multiplex PCR; TCRdb's version includes in-frame clones alone and lacks a portion of them. The sample lists 95,000 to 150,000 clones, around 85% seen once, with under 2.5% in the top ten. Sample: PBMCs. The receptors derive from a man aged 25 to 40 in good health and CMV-seronegative.

The chain joins TRBV28 to TRBJ2-7, with D possibly TRBD1 on 6 matching bases. The V and J ends lost 6 bases and 4 bases respectively, with 10 bases between them. This CDR3 spans 12 amino acids. The germline V gene has CDR1 MDHEN and CDR2 SYDVKM. The CDR3 DNA follows: TGTGCCAGCAGCTACGGACAGTACGAGCAGTACTTC. Its protein product is CASSYGQYEQYF.

The J gene is TRBJ1-5, the V gene TRBV7-9; D might be TRBD1 (6 bases). V was pared by 0 bases and J by 0 bases, with 15 bases between. The germline V gene encodes CDR1 SEHNR and CDR2 FQNEAQ (reference sequence). The CDR3 length is 18 residues. CDR3: CASSLAVGGGDSNQPQHF. In DNA, the CDR3 is TGTGCCAGCAGCTTAGCGGTAGGGGGGGGTGATAGCAATCAGCCCCAGCATTTT.

This clone was counted only a few times. V is TRBV14 and J is TRBJ2-1; 13 nucleotides align to TRBD2. The CDR3 is made up of 17 amino acids. Germline values: CDR1 SGHDN, CDR2 FVKESK. The junction had 5 bases not matched to a gene; V was cut back by 0 bases and J by 6 bases. In DNA, the CDR3 is TGTGCCAGCAGCCAAGAAAAACTAGCGGGGGGGCCCAATGAGCAGTTCTTC. Residues: CASSQEKLAGGPNEQFF.

V gene TRBV7-8 combines with J gene TRBJ2-7; D might be TRBD2 (6 bases). The CDR3 is 15 residues long. Trimming took off 1 base at V and 4 bases at J, with 14 bases between the two ends. From germline, CDR1 is SGHVS and CDR2 FQNEAQ. Written as DNA, the CDR3 is TGTGCCAGCAGCTTAGGGAGGAGGGGCCCTTACGAGCAGTACTTC. It encodes CASSLGRRGPYEQYF. Filled out from reference TRBV7-8 and TRBJ2-7, the complete variable domain reads GAGVSQSPRYKVAKRGQDVALRCDPISGHVSLFWYQQALGQGPEFLTYFQNEAQLDKSGLPSDRFFAERPEGSVSTLKIQRTQQEDSAVYLCASSLGRRGPYEQYFGPGTRLTVT.

V is TRBV29-1 and J is TRBJ2-7; 10 nucleotides align to TRBD1. Germline V gene sequence: CDR1 SQVTM, CDR2 ANQGSEA. With V trimmed by 7 bases and J by 4 bases, 7 bases remained unmatched. This CDR3 is 13 amino acids long. The DNA of the CDR3 is TGCAGCGCTGCCGGGACAGGGGCTTACGAGCAGTACTTC. Encoded protein: CSAAGTGAYEQYF.

V is TRBV5-1 and J is TRBJ1-1, with D perhaps matching TRBD1 (5 bases). The CDR3 is made up of 15 amino acids. The V gene's germline CDR1 is SGHRS and CDR2 YFSETQ. V was pared by 0 bases and J by 4 bases, with 13 bases between. CDR3 in amino acids: CASSLAVGGSTEAFF. Here the CDR3 DNA reads TGCGCCAGCAGCTTGGCCGTGGGGGGTAGCACTGAAGCTTTCTTT. The full variable domain, its missing parts supplied by reference TRBV5-1 and TRBJ1-1, is KAGVTQTPRYLIKTRGQQVTLSCSPISGHRSVSWYQQTPGQGLQFLFEYFSETQRNKGNFPGRFSGRQFSNSRSEMNVSTLELGDSALYLCASSLAVGGSTEAFFGQGTRLTVV.

In its sample, this clone was seen a few times. V and J are TRBV4-2 and TRBJ2-5, with a tentative D call TRBD2 (7 bases). The CDR3 extends over 16 amino acids. The ends were cut back, 0 bases at V and 5 bases at J, with 16 bases in the middle. The germline gives CDR1 LGHNA, CDR2 YNFKEQ. Written as DNA, the CDR3 is TGTGCCAGCAGCCAAGATTTTACACAGGGAGGGGAGACCCAGTACTTC. Translated: CASSQDFTQGGETQYF.

This clone was detected a few times. One junction end disagrees with the germline gene, perhaps due to a read error. CDR3: CASSGVSGANGLTF. The CDR3 DNA reads as TGTGCCAGCAGTGGAGTCTCTGGGGCCAACGGCCTGACTTTC. The genes are TRBV6-1 and TRBJ2-6; D possibly corresponds to TRBD1 (5 bases). Per germline, CDR1 MNHNS and CDR2 SASEGT. CDR3 length equals 14 residues.

This clone was picked up a small number of times. The J gene is TRBJ1-2, the V gene TRBV7-9; no clear D gene. V was trimmed by 1 base and J by 4 bases, leaving 4 bases between them. CDR1 is SEHNR and CDR2 is FQNEAQ in the germline V gene (reference sequence). The CDR3 is 12 amino acids. CDR3 bases: TGTGCCAGCAGCTTAGGGGCCTATGGCTACACCTTC. Its protein is CASSLGAYGYTF.

The chain employs TRBV28 and TRBJ2-3; D not resolved. Germline CDR1 and CDR2: MDHEN and SYDVKM. The CDR3 is 15 amino acids. The V gene lost 4 bases and the J gene lost 1 base, with 12 bases spanning the gap. The DNA for the CDR3 is TGTGCCAGCAGTTATGGCAGGAAAGGCACAGATACGCAGTATTTT. This encodes CASSYGRKGTDTQYF.

The chain recombines TRBV7-9 with TRBJ2-5; D may be TRBD2 (7 bases). The CDR3 covers 14 residues. Germline CDR1 reads SEHNR; CDR2 reads FQNEAQ (reference sequence). Trimming shortened V by 9 bases and J by 5 bases, and 19 bases separated the two germline ends. CDR3 protein: CASRPRGAWETQYF. CDR3 in DNA: TGTGCCAGTAGGCCCCGGGGGGCCTGGGAGACCCAGTACTTC.

The V and J genes are TRBV30 and TRBJ2-4; D is ambiguous. The CDR3 sequence is 15 residues long. Per the germline V gene, CDR1 is GTSNPN and CDR2 is SVGIG (reference sequence). Trimming shortened V by 5 bases and J by 0 bases, and 14 bases separated the two germline ends. The DNA of the CDR3 is TGTGCCTGGGAGGCCCCCAGCATAGCCAAAAACATTCAGTACTTC. Its protein product is CAWEAPSIAKNIQYF.

The chain uses TRBV5-1 and TRBJ1-2; D perhaps matches TRBD1 (5 bases). V was trimmed by 5 bases and J by 6 bases, leaving 20 bases between them. From germline, CDR1 is SGHRS and CDR2 YFSETQ. The CDR3 is 15 residues long. The CDR3 here is CASSFSGLSRDGYTF. The CDR3 coding sequence is TGCGCCAGCAGTTTTTCGGGACTCTCTCGGGATGGCTACACCTTC.

The rearrangement uses TRBV11-2 and TRBJ2-7; 8 bases match TRBD1. Per germline, CDR1 SGHAT and CDR2 FQNNGV. V shed 5 bases, J shed 2 bases, and the junction held 11 bases outside the gene matches. There are 16 residues in the CDR3. Here the CDR3 reads CASSGRPGGGTYEQYF. In DNA, the CDR3 is TGTGCCAGCAGCGGGCGTCCAGGGGGCGGAACCTACGAGCAGTACTTC. The entire variable domain, with the rest obtained from reference TRBV11-2 and TRBJ2-7, is as follows: EAGVAQSPRYKIIEKRQSVAFWCNPISGHATLYWYQQILGQGPKLLIQFQNNGVVDDSQLPKDRFSAERLKGVDSTLKIQPAKLEDSAVYLCASSGRPGGGTYEQYFGPGTRLTVT.

This sequence joins TRBV27 and TRBJ2-3, with TRBD2 as a possible D gene (6 bases). Per the germline V gene, CDR1 is MNHEY and CDR2 is SMNVEV (reference sequence). The V end was cut by 5 bases, the J end by 4 bases, with 10 bases between. The CDR3 totals 13 residues. In nucleotides, the CDR3 is TGTGCCAGCAGTCCCGGCGGGGCAGATACGCAGTATTTT. This sequence encodes CASSPGGADTQYF.

This sequence joins TRBV4-1 and TRBJ1-2; no firm D call. Germline V lookup: CDR1 MGHRA, CDR2 YSYEKL. This CDR3 is 15 amino acids long. V was shortened by 5 bases and J by 5 bases, with 18 bases between the two germline ends. Written as DNA, the CDR3 is TGCGCCAGCAGCTCTGGGAGCTCCAACATTTATGGCTACACCTTC. Protein: CASSSGSSNIYGYTF.

V and J are TRBV4-1 and TRBJ1-6; D gene unclear. Between the trimmed V and J ends, which lost 1 base and 0 bases, there was a span of 10 bases. From germline, CDR1 is MGHRA and CDR2 YSYEKL. The CDR3 is made up of 17 amino acids. CDR3 in amino acids: CASSQGLLSSYNSPLHF. CDR3 nucleotides: TGCGCCAGCAGCCAAGGACTTTTGAGCTCCTATAATTCACCCCTCCACTTT.

J is TRBJ2-1 and V is TRBV15, with D possibly matching TRBD2 (7 bases). The CDR3 spans 14 residues. V lost 0 bases and J 7 bases, leaving 10 bases between the germline ends. Germline V gene sequence: CDR1 LNHNV, CDR2 YYDKDF (reference sequence). The CDR3 coding sequence is TGTGCCACCAGCAGAGATAGGGGGGGTAATGAGCAGTTCTTC. This codes for CATSRDRGGNEQFF.